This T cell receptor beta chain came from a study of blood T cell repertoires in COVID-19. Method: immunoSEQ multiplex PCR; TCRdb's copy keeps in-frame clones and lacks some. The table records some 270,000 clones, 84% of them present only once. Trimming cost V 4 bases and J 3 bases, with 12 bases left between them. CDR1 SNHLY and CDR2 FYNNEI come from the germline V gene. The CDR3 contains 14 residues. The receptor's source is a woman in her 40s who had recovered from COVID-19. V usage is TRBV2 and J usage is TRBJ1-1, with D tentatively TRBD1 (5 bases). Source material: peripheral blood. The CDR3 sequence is CASSAGGVDTEAFF. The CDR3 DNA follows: TGTGCCAGCAGTGCGGGAGGGGTGGACACTGAAGCTTTCTTT.